This TCR beta chain was sequenced during a study of tumour-infiltrating T cells in Burkitt lymphoma (dated by TCRdb to about 2020). About the investigation overall: All epidemiological subtypes of Burkitt lymphoma were represented in the cohort, which was made up of around 82 patients. TCR repertoire data were compared against clinical outcome, and productive clonality predicted overall survival and progression-free survival independently of established prognostic factors such as age at diagnosis. Overall study results and their limits: Several public clonotypes were found to be shared across numerous Burkitt lymphoma patients, which suggests a shared tumour neoantigen selection that is absent from diffuse large B-cell lymphoma.

This clone was seen more than once but under ten times. Its antigen is currently not known. Per-nucleotide qualities are absent, and no much larger clonotype sits a single base away. Library preparation was by the immunoSEQ multiplex PCR assay. TCRdb retrieved this table from immuneACCESS and kept in-frame rearrangements only. Not all clones are present; in checked studies, unresolved V genes account for under half, and no reason is known for the remainder. The sample table lists about 3,300 clones, less than 15% of them with a count of one. 7% to 8% of the sample is in the top ten clones. The germline V gene supplies CDR1 MGHRA and CDR2 YSYEKL. The CDR3 spans 15 residues, from the cysteine through the phenylalanine. Just the 45-base CDR3 DNA is kept, in frame starting at base 1. V loses 0 bases, J loses 2 bases, and the germline ends lie 8 bases apart.

The chain couples TRBV4-1 to TRBJ1-3; the D segment cannot be called with confidence. Sequences were obtained from tumor tissue. This TCR was sampled from a human donor with Burkitt lymphoma. At the DNA level, the sequence is TGCGCCAGCAGCCAAGACGCCAACCCTGGAAACACCATATATTTT. Its protein reads: CASSQDANPGNTIYF.